The entry below gives a single T cell receptor beta chain sequence along with its context. The antigen is unknown. The data were taken from a study of cytomegalovirus exposure and HLA in healthy donors. Study-wide findings and caveats: Most observed TCR sequences were rare, whereas some public TCRs were detected in many donors. Presence/absence analyses supposed approximately even sequencing depth among donors. 16,951 TCR beta sequences were associated with HLA alleles at 0.05 false discovery rate in a later analysis.

PCR primers comprised 60 Vbeta and 13 Jbeta primers. Per the original data handling: It was a later analysis that counted about 80 million unique TCR beta chains, of which some 9.9 million were shared. The assay was immunoSEQ multiplex PCR, and TCRdb's table has in-frame clones only and misses some. D and trimming come from the DNA, and the V and J calls and clone size come from that table. The sample shows roughly 170,000 clones, about 83% of them seen only once. CDR3 length: 15 residues. The germline V gene encodes CDR1 SNHLY and CDR2 FYNNEI. V was cut by 6 bases and J by 4 bases, with 13 bases left in between.

The chain is built from TRBV2 and TRBJ1-6, with a possible D match to TRBD1 (6 bases). Sequencing was performed on PBMCs. This TCR was sampled from a girl under 18 in good health and CMV-seropositive. The DNA of the CDR3 is TGTGCCAGCAGCCACCGGACAGAATATAATTCACCCCTCCACTTT. Translation: CASSHRTEYNSPLHF. Full variable domain (outside the CDR3, taken from reference TRBV2 and TRBJ1-6): EPEVTQTPSHQVTQMGQEVILRCVPISNHLYFYWYRQILGQKVEFLVSFYNNEISEKSEIFDDQFSVERPDGSNFTLKIRSTKLEDSAMYFCASSHRTEYNSPLHFGNGTRLTVT.